This T cell receptor (beta chain) was identified in a study of technical replicates of blood from several donors. The method was immunoSEQ multiplex PCR; TCRdb's version includes in-frame clones alone and lacks a portion of them. In the table there are about 98,000 clones, nearly 97% of which are singletons. The CDR3 length is 15 residues. Trimming at V came to 6 bases and at J to 8 bases, leaving 12 bases not matched to a gene. The germline V gene encodes CDR1 ENHRY and CDR2 SYGVKD. This chain uses TRBV10-3 with TRBJ2-1, with 8 bases matching TRBD1. The sequenced material came from T cells isolated from PBMCs. The TCR comes from a human donor in good health. The CDR3 here is CAISGTTGVRDEQFF. The CDR3 coding sequence is TGTGCCATCAGCGGTACGACAGGGGTTAGAGATGAGCAGTTCTTC.